Listed here is a single T cell receptor beta chain. The data were obtained in a study of blood T cell repertoires in COVID-19. The data were produced by immunoSEQ multiplex PCR, yet TCRdb's version contains in-frame clones alone and is incomplete. The table records around 300,000 clones, approximately 89% of them present only once. The CDR3 contains 13 residues. Germline lookup yields CDR1 LNHDA and CDR2 SQIVND (reference sequence). V was pared by 10 bases and J by 3 bases, with 13 bases between. Sample: PBMCs or T cells enriched from blood (not recorded which). The source is a woman between 55 and 75 years old who had recovered from COVID-19. This chain connects TRBV19 to TRBJ1-5; D uncertain. CDR3 loop: CATSLGDNQPQHF. CDR3 DNA: TGTGCCACGTCACTGGGAGACAATCAGCCCCAGCATTTT.